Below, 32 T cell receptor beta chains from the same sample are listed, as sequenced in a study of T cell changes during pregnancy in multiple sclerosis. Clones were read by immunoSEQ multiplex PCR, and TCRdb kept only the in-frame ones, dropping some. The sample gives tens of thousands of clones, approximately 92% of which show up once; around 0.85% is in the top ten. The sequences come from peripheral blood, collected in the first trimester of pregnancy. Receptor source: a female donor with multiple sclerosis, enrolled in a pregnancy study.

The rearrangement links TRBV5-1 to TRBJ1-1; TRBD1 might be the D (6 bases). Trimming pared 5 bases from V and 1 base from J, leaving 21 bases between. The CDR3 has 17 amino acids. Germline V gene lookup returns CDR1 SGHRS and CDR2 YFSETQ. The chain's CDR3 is CASSINRDTLPNTEAFF. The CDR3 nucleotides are TGCGCCAGCAGTATAAACCGGGACACCTTACCGAACACTGAAGCTTTCTTT.

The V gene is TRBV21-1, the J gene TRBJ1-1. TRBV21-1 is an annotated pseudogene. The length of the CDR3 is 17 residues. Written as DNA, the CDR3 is TGTGCCAGCAGCAAAAGGCTGACGGGACTTAGGGACACTGAAGCTTTCTTT. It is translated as CASSKRLTGLRDTEAFF.

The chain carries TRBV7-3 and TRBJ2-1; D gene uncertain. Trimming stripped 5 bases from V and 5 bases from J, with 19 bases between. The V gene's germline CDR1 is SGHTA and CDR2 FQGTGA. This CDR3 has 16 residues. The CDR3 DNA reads TGTGCCAGCAGCCCGATGGCAGGTTTAGGTCACAATGAGCAGTTCTTC. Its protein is CASSPMAGLGHNEQFF.

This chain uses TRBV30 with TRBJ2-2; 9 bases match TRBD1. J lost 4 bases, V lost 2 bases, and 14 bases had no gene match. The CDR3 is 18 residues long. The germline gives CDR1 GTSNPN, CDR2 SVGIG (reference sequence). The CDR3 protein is CAWSPHNWDRVFTGELFF. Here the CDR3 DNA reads TGTGCCTGGAGTCCTCACAATTGGGACAGGGTATTCACCGGGGAGCTGTTTTTT.

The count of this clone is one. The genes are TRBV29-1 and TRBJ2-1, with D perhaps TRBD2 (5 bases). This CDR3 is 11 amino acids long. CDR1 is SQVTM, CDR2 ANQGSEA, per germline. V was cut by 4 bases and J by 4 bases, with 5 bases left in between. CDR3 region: CSVGRYNEQFF. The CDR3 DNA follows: TGCAGCGTTGGGAGGTACAATGAGCAGTTCTTC.

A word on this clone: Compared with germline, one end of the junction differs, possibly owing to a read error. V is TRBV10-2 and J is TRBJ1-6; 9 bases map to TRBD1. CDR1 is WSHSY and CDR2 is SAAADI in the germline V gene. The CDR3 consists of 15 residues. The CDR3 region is CASRGDRALNSLLHF. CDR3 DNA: TGCGCCAGCAGGGGGGACAGGGCCCTCAATTCACTCCTCCACTTT.

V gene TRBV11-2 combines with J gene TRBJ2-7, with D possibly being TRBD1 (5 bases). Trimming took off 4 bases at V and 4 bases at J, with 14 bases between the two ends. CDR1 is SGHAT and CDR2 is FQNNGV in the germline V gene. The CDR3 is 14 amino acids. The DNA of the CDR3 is TGTGCCAGCAGCTATTCCACAGGTTTTTACGAGCAGTACTTC. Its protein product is CASSYSTGFYEQYF.

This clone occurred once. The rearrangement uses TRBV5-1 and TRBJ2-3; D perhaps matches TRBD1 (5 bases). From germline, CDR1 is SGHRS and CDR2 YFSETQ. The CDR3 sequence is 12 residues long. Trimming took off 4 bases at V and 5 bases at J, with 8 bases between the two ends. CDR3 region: CASSPGLDTQYF. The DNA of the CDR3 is TGCGCCAGCAGCCCAGGGTTAGATACGCAGTATTTT.

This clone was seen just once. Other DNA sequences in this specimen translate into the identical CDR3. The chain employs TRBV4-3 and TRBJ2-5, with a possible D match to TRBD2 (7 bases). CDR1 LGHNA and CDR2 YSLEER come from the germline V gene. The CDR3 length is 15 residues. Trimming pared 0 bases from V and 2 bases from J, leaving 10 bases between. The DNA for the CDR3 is TGCGCCAGCAGCCAAGAGAGGGGGGGACAAGAGACCCAGTACTTC. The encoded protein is CASSQERGGQETQYF.

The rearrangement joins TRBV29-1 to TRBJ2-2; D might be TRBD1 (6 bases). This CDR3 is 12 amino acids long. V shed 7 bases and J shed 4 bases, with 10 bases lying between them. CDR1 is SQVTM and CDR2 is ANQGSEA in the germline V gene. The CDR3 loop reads CSAGQSTGELFF. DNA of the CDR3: TGCAGCGCTGGACAGAGCACCGGGGAGCTGTTTTTT.

The CDR3, as DNA: TGTGCCAGCAGGATGAGCGAGGGGGTGTACGAGCAGTACTTC. This codes for CASRMSEGVYEQYF. The chain joins TRBV6-1 to TRBJ2-7; D might be TRBD1 (6 bases). Germline V lookup: CDR1 MNHNS, CDR2 SASEGT. Deletions cut 6 bases from V and 4 bases from J, with 16 bases between. The CDR3 has 14 amino acids.

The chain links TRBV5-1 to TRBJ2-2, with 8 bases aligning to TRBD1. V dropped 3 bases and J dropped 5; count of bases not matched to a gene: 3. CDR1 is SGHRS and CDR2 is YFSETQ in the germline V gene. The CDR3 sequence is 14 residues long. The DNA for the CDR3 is TGCGCCAGCAGCTCGACAGGGGTTACCGGGGAGCTGTTTTTT. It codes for CASSSTGVTGELFF.

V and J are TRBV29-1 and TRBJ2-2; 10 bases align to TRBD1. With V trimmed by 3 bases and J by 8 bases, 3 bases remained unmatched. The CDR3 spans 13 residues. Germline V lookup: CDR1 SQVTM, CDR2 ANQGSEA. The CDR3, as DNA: TGCAGCGTTGAGGACAGGGGGTTAGGGGAGCTGTTTTTT. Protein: CSVEDRGLGELFF.

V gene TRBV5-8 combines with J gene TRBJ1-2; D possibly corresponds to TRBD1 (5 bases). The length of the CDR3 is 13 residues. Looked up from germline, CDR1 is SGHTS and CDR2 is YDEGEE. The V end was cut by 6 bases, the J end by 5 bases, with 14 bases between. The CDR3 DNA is TGTGCCAGCAAGAGGAGGGGTTTATATGGCTACACCTTC. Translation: CASKRRGLYGYTF.

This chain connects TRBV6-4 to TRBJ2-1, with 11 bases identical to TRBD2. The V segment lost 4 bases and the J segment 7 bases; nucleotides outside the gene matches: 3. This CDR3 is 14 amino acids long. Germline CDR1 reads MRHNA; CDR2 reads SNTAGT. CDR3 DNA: TGTGCCAGCAGTGTAGCGGGGGGGCGGAATGAGCAGTTCTTC. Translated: CASSVAGGRNEQFF.

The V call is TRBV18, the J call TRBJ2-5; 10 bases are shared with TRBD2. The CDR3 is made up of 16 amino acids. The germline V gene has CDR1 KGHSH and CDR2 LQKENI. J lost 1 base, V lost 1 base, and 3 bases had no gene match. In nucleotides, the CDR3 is TGTGCCAGCTCACCACTAGCGGGGGGCCCCCAAGAGACCCAGTACTTC. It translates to CASSPLAGGPQETQYF. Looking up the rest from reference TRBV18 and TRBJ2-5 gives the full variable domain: NAGVMQNPRHLVRRRGQEARLRCSPMKGHSHVYWYRQLPEEGLKFMVYLQKENIIDESGMPKERFSAEFPKEGPSILRIQQVVRGDSAAYFCASSPLAGGPQETQYFGPGTRLLVL.

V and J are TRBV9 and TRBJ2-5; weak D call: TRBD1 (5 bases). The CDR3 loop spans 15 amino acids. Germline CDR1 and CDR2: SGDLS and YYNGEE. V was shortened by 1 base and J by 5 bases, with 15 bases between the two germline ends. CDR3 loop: CASSVLSGFGETQYF. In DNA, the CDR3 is TGTGCCAGCAGCGTATTGTCAGGGTTTGGGGAGACCCAGTACTTC.

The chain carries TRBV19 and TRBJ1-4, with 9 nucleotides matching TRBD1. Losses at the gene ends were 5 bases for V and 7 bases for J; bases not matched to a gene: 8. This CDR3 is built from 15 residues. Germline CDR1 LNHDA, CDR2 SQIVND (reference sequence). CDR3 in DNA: TGTGCCAGTAGTGTACAGGGGGCCGGCGGTGAAAAACTGTTTTTT. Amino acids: CASSVQGAGGEKLFF.

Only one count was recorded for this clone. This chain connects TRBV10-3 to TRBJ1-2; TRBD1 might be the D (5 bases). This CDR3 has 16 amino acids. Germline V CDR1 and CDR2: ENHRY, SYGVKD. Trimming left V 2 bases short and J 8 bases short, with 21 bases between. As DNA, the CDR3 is TGTGCCATCAGTGAGCAACACAGGAACTCCCATTCCGGCTACACCTTC. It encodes CAISEQHRNSHSGYTF.

In DNA, the CDR3 is TGTGCCAGCAGCCCAACAGGGGGAGTTGGGTACAATGAGCAGTTCTTC. Its translation: CASSPTGGVGYNEQFF. The chain employs TRBV7-6 and TRBJ2-1, with 8 bases identical to TRBD1. The CDR3 runs 16 residues. The germline CDR1 and CDR2 sequences are SGHVS and FNYEAQ. The junction had 10 bases not matched to a gene; V was cut back by 5 bases and J by 4 bases. Combining the CDR3 with reference TRBV7-6 and TRBJ2-1 gives the whole variable domain GAGVSQSPRYKVTKRGQDVALRCDPISGHVSLYWYRQALGQGPEFLTYFNYEAQQDKSGLPNDRFSAERPEGSISTLTIQRTEQRDSAMYRCASSPTGGVGYNEQFFGPGTRLTVL.

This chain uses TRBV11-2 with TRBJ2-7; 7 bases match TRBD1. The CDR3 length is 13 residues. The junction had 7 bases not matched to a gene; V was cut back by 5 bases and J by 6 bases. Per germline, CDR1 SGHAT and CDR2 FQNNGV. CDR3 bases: TGTGCCAGCAGCCACTCACAGGGGCCCGAGCAGTACTTC. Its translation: CASSHSQGPEQYF.

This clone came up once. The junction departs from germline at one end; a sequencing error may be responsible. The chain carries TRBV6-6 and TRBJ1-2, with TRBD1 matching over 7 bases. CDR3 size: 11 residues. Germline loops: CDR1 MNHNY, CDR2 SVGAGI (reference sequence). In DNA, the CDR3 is TGTGCCAGCAGTTACTTGGACAGGATCTTATTC. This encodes CASSYLDRILF.

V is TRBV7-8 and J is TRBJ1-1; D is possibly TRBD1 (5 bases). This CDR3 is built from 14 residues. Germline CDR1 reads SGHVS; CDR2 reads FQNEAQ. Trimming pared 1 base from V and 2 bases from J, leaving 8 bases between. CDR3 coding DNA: TGTGCCAGCAGCTTAGTTCAGGGCAACACTGAAGCTTTCTTT. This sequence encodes CASSLVQGNTEAFF.

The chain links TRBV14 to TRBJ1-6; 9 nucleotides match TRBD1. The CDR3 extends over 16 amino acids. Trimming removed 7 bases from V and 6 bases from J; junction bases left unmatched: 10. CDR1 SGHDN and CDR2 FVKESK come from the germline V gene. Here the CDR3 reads CASTRTGDDFNSPLHF. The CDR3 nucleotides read TGTGCCAGCACCCGGACAGGGGACGATTTTAATTCACCCCTCCACTTT.

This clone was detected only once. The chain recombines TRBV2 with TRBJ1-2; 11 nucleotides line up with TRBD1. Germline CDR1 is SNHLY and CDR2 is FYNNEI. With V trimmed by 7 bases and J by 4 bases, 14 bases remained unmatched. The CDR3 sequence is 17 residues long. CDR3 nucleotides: TGTGCCAGCACAGGCACCGGGACAGGGGGGTTTTCCTATGGCTACACCTTC. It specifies CASTGTGTGGFSYGYTF.

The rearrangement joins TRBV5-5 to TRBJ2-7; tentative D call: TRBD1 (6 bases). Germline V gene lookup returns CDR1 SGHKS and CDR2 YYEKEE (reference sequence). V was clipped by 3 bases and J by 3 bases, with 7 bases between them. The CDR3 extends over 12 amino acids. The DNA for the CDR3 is TGTGCCAGCAGCTCGGACAGCTACGAGCAGTACTTC. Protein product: CASSSDSYEQYF.

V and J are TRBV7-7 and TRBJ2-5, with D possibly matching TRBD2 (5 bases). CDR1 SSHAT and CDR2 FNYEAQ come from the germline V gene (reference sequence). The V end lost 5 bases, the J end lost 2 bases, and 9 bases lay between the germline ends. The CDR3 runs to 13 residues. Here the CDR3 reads CASSPTGQETQYF. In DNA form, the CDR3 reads TGTGCCAGCAGCCCCACGGGGCAAGAGACCCAGTACTTC.

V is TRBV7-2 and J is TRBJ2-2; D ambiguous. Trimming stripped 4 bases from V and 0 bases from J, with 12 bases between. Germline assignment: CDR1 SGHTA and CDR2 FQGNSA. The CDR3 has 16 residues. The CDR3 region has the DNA TGTGCCAGCAGCTCTATCAAGCCTGCGAACACCGGGGAGCTGTTTTTT. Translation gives CASSSIKPANTGELFF.

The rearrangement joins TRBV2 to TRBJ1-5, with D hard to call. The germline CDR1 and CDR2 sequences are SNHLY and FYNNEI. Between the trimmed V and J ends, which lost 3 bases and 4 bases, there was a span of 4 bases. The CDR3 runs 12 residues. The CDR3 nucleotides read TGTGCCAGCAGTGAGGAGAATCAGCCCCAGCATTTT. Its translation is CASSEENQPQHF. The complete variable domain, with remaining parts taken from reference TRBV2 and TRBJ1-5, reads EPEVTQTPSHQVTQMGQEVILRCVPISNHLYFYWYRQILGQKVEFLVSFYNNEISEKSEIFDDQFSVERPDGSNFTLKIRSTKLEDSAMYFCASSEENQPQHFGDGTRLSIL.

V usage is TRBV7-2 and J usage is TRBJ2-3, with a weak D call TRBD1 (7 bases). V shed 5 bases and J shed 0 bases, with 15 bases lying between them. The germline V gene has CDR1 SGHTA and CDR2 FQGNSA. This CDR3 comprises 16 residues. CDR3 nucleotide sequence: TGTGCCAGCAGCGCGAGACAGGGAGGTAGCACAGATACGCAGTATTTT. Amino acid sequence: CASSARQGGSTDTQYF.

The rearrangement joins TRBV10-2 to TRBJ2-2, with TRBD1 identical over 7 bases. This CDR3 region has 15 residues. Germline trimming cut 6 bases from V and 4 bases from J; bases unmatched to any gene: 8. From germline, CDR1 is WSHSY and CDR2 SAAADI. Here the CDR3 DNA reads TGCGCCAGCAGACTAACAGGGGTTATCACCGGGGAGCTGTTTTTT. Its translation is CASRLTGVITGELFF.

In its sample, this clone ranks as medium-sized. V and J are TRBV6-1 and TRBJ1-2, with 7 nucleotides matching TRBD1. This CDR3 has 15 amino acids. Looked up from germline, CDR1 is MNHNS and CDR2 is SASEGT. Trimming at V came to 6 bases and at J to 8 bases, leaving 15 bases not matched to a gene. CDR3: CASRAYRGPKQGYTF. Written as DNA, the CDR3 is TGTGCCAGCAGAGCATACAGGGGCCCCAAGCAGGGCTACACCTTC.